The entry below describes one T cell receptor beta chain. The data derive from a study of shared clonotypes between healthy human individuals. The protocol was immunoSEQ multiplex PCR, while the TCRdb copy is restricted to in-frame clones and leaves out a portion. Of about 610,000 clones in the sample, 95% to 97% were seen once. V was pared by 1 base and J by 11 bases, with 7 bases of the junction left unmatched. The length of the CDR3 is 13 residues. Germline V gives CDR1 SGHRS, CDR2 YFSETQ. The naive CD8 fraction comprised CD45RO-negative cells positively selected for CCR7 and excluded terminally differentiated effector memory CD45RA+ cells.

This clonotype was obtained from a woman between 25 and 40 years old in good health. The sequencing sample was made of naive CD8+ T cells sorted from blood. The chain carries TRBV5-1 and TRBJ2-3, with TRBD2 identical over 7 bases. CDR3: CASSLTTAGEQYF. CDR3 DNA sequence: TGCGCCAGCAGCTTGACCACGGCGGGGGAGCAGTATTTT.